This T cell receptor beta chain was identified in a study of blood T cell repertoires in COVID-19. Overall study: From the United States, Italy and Spain came samples of acute and convalescent COVID-19.

Produced via immunoSEQ multiplex PCR; TCRdb's table is partial and in-frame only. The sample has roughly 280,000 clones; 75% to 90% are singletons. Participant-reported clinical history was the basis for cohort assignment. Sequencing was carried out using PBMCs or T cells enriched from blood (not recorded which). The receptor was derived from a woman aged 25 to 39 with acute COVID-19.

CDR3 DNA: TGCGCCAGCCGCGGGACAGATTACAATGAGCAGTTCTTC. It specifies CASRGTDYNEQFF. This sequence joins TRBV10-2 and TRBJ2-1; a possible D gene is TRBD1 (7 bases). The CDR3 length is 13 residues. Between the trimmed V and J ends, which lost 8 bases and 4 bases, there was a span of 12 bases. Germline V gene data show CDR1 as WSHSY and CDR2 as SAAADI.